The rows below give T cell receptor beta chains drawn from one sample of a study of T cell responses to AZD1222 COVID-19 vaccine. Sequenced by immunoSEQ multiplex PCR; TCRdb stores in-frame clones only, minus some. The sample lists about 78,000 clones; just over 90% were seen once. The source material was peripheral blood, sampled 28 days after the second AZD1222 dose. Receptor source: an adult who received the AZD1222 COVID-19 vaccine. CDR3s include the opening cysteine and the closing phenylalanine or tryptophan. A D gene is named only where the DNA matches it firmly. A row's size may be missing; if present it is once, few, many or a size class.

DNA,CDR3,size,V,D,J
TGTGCCAGCAGACGGGAGGGCCTGGAGACCCAGTACTTC,CASRREGLETQYF,NA,TRBV12-3/TRBV12-4,TRBD2,TRBJ2-5
TGTGCCACCAGTGATGGAGTGGGGGAGACCCAGTACTTC,CATSDGVGETQYF,NA,TRBV24-1,NA,TRBJ2-5
TGTGCCAGCAGTACTCGGGCAAATTCACCCCTCCACTTT,CASSTRANSPLHF,NA,TRBV2,NA,TRBJ1-6
TGTGCCAGCAGTTTAGGATCAGGACAGACTACTTTGAGTGGTGATTTCTTT,CASSLGSGQTTLSGDFF,NA,TRBV28,NA,TRBJ1-1
TGTGCCAGCAGCCCTGGTGGCTCAGATACGCAGTATTTT,CASSPGGSDTQYF,NA,TRBV3-1/TRBV3-2,NA,TRBJ2-3
TGTGCCATCAGTGATTCCCAGGGGGGTTCTGAAGCTTTCTTT,CAISDSQGGSEAFF,NA,TRBV10-3,TRBD1,TRBJ1-1
TGTGCCAGCAGCACATACCGGAAGGTCGGTGAAAAACTGTTTTTT,CASSTYRKVGEKLFF,NA,TRBV28,NA,TRBJ1-4
TGTGCTACCGGCGGAGCTGTTGGTTACAATGAGCAGTTCTTC,CATGGAVGYNEQFF,NA,TRBV6-6,NA,TRBJ2-1
TGTGCCAGCAGCTTCCCTCCCTCGGGACAGGGGGCCGATGGCTACACCTTC,CASSFPPSGQGADGYTF,NA,TRBV21-1,NA,TRBJ1-2
TGTGCCAGCAGCTTAAATCAGGGGGCCTACGAGCAGTACTTC,CASSLNQGAYEQYF,once,TRBV7-9,TRBD1,TRBJ2-7
TGCGCCAGCAGCCAAGGCCCTGGAGGAGACAACTCCTACGAGCAGTACTTC,CASSQGPGGDNSYEQYF,NA,TRBV4-1,NA,TRBJ2-7
TGTGCCAGCAGTCGAGGGACTTACTACGAGCAGTACTTC,CASSRGTYYEQYF,once,TRBV6-5,NA,TRBJ2-7
TGTGCCAGCAGCTCGGGACAGACTAATGAAAAACTGTTTTTT,CASSSGQTNEKLFF,NA,TRBV7-9,TRBD1,TRBJ1-4
TGCGCCAGCGACAACAGGCCGAGCTCCGGGGAGCTGTTTTTT,CASDNRPSSGELFF,NA,TRBV4-1,NA,TRBJ2-2
TGTGCCAGCAGCCACCTGGGCGGGGGGGCCCAAGAGACCCAGTACTTC,CASSHLGGGAQETQYF,NA,TRBV11-1,TRBD2,TRBJ2-5
TGTGCCAGCAGCTTGTGGGTAGGGGGACGTCAGCCCCAGCATTTT,CASSLWVGGRQPQHF,NA,TRBV5-6,NA,TRBJ1-5
TGTGCCACCAGTGATTCCACTCTAAATGAGCAGTTCTTC,CATSDSTLNEQFF,NA,TRBV24-1,NA,TRBJ2-1
TGTGCCAGCAGCTTAGTCCGCGAAGATGAAAAACTGTTTTTT,CASSLVREDEKLFF,NA,TRBV11-2,NA,TRBJ1-4